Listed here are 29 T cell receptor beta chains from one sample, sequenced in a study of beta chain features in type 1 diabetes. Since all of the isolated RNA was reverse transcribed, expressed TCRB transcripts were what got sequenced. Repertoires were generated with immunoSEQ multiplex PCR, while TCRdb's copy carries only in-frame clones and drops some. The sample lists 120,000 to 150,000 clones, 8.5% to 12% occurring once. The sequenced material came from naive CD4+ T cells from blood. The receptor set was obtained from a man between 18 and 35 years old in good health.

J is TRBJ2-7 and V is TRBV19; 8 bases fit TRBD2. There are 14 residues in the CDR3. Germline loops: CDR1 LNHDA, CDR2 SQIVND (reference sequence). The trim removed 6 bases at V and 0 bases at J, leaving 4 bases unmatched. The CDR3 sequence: CASSESGGSYEQYF. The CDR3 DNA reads TGTGCCAGTAGCGAAAGCGGGGGCTCCTACGAGCAGTACTTC.

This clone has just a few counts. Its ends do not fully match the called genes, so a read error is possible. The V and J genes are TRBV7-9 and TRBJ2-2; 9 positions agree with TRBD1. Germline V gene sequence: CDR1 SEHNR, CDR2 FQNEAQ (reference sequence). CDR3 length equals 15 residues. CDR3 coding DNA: TGTGCCAGCAGCCTGGGACAGGGTTCCCCCGGGGAGCTGCTTTTT. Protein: CASSLGQGSPGELLF.

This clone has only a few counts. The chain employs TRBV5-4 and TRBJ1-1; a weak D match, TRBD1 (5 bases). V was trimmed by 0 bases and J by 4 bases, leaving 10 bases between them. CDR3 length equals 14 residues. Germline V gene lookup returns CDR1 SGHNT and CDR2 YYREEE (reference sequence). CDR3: CASSLGGRSTEAFF. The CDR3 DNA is TGTGCCAGCAGCTTGGGGGGCAGAAGCACTGAAGCTTTCTTT.

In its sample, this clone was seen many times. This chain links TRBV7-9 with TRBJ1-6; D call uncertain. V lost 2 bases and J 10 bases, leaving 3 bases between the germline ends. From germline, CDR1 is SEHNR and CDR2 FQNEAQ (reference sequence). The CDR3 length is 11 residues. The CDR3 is CASSLSSPLHF. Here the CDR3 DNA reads TGTGCCAGCAGCTTAAGCTCACCCCTCCACTTT.

CDR3 nucleotides: TGTGCCAGCAGTTCCGGGGGGGCGGTGGAGACCCAGTACTTC. It is translated as CASSSGGAVETQYF. The chain uses TRBV6-6 and TRBJ2-5; TRBD2 agrees at 8 bases. There are 14 residues in the CDR3. The ends lost 4 bases at V and 5 bases at J; junction bases unmatched: 6. The germline CDR1 and CDR2 sequences are MNHNY and SVGAGI (reference sequence).

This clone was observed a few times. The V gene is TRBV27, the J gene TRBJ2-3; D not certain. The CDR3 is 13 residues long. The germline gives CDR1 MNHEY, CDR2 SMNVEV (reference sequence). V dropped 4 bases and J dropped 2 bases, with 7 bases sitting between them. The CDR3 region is CASSSQNTDTQYF. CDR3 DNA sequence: TGTGCCAGCAGTTCGCAGAACACAGATACGCAGTATTTT.

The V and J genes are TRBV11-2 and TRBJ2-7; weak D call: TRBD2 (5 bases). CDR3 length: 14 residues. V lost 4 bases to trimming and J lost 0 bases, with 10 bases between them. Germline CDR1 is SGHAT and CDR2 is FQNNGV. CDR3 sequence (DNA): TGTGCCAGCAGCTCTGGACTCCACTCCTACGAGCAGTACTTC. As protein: CASSSGLHSYEQYF.

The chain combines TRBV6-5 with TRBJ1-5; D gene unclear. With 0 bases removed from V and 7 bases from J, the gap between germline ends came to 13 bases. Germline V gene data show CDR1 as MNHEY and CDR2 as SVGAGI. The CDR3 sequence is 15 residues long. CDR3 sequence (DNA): TGTGCCAGCAGTTACTCGATAATGGCCAGGCAGCCCCAGCATTTT. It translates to CASSYSIMARQPQHF.

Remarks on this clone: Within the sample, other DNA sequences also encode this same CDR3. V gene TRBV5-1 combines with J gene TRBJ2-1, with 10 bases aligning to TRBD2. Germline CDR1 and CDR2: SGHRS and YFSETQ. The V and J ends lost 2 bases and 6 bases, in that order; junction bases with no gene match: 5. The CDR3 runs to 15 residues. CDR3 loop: CASSFLAGALNEQFF. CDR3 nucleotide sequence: TGCGCCAGCAGCTTTCTAGCGGGGGCGCTCAATGAGCAGTTCTTC.

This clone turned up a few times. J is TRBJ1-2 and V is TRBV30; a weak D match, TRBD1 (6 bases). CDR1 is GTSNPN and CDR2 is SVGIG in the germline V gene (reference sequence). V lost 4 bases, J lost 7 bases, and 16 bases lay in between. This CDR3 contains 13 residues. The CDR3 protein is CAWTEQGWSGYTF. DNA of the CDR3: TGTGCCTGGACCGAACAGGGTTGGAGTGGCTACACCTTC.

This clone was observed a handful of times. The CDR3, as DNA: TGCAGTGGTACGATACTTTACGGCTACACCTTC. Protein sequence: CSGTILYGYTF. The chain joins TRBV20-1 to TRBJ1-2; D uncertain. In germline, CDR1 is DFQATT, CDR2 SNEGSKA (reference sequence). V gave up 7 bases and J gave up 8 bases, with 14 bases separating them. CDR3 length: 11 amino acids.

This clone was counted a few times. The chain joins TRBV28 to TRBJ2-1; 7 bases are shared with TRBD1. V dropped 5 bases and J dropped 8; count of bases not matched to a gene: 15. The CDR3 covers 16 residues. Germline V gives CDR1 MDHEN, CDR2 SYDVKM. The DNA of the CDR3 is TGTGCCAGCAGTCCCCGCGTCCCGACAGGGTTGGATGAGCAGTTCTTC. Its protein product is CASSPRVPTGLDEQFF.

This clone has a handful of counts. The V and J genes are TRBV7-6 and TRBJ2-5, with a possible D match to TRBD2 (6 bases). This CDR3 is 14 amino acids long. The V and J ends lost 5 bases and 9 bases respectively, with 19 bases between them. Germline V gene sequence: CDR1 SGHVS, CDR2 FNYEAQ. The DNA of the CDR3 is TGTGCCAGCAGCCCGGAGGGACGGACCGGGGCCCAGTACTTC. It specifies CASSPEGRTGAQYF.

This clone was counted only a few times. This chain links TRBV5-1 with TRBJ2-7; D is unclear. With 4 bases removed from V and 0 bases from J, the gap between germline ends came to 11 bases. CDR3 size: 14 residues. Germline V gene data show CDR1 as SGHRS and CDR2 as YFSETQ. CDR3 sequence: CASSPLPPSYEQYF. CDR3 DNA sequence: TGCGCCAGCAGCCCCCTCCCTCCCTCCTACGAGCAGTACTTC.

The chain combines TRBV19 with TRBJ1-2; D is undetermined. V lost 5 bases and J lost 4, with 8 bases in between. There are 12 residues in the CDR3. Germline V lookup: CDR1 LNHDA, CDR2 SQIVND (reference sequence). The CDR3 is CASSEIRYGYTF. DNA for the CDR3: TGTGCCAGTAGTGAGATACGCTATGGCTACACCTTC.

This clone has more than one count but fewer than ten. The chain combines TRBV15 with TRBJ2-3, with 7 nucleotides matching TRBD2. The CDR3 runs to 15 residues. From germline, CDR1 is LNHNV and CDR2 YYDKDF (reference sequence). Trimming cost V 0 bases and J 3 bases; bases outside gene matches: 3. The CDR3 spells CATSRDGGGTDTQYF. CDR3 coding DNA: TGTGCCACCAGCAGAGATGGGGGGGGGACAGATACGCAGTATTTT.

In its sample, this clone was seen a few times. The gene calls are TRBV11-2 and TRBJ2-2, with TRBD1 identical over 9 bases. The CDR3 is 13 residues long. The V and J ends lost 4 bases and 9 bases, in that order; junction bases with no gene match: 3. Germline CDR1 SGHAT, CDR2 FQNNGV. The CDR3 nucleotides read TGTGCCAGCAGCTCACAGGGGGCGAGGGAGCTGTTTTTT. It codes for CASSSQGARELFF. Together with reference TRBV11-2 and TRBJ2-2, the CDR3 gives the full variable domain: EAGVAQSPRYKIIEKRQSVAFWCNPISGHATLYWYQQILGQGPKLLIQFQNNGVVDDSQLPKDRFSAERLKGVDSTLKIQPAKLEDSAVYLCASSSQGARELFFGEGSRLTVL.

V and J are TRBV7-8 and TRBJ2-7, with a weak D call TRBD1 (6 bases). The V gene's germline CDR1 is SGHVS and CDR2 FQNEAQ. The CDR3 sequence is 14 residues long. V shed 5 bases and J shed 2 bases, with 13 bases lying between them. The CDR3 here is CASSTTTGPYEQYF. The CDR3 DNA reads TGTGCCAGCAGCACTACGACAGGACCCTACGAGCAGTACTTC.

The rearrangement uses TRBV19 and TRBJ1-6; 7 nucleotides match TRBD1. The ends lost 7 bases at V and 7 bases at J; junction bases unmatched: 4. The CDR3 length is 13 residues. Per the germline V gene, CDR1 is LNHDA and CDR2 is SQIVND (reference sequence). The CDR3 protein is CASTRQGNSPLHF. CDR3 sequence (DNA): TGTGCCAGTACTCGACAGGGAAATTCACCCCTCCACTTT.

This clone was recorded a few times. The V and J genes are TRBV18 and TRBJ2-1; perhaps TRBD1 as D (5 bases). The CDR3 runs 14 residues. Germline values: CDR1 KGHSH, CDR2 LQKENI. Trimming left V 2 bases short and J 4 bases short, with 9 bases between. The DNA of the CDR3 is TGTGCCAGCTCACCAGCAGGGATTTACAATGAGCAGTTCTTC. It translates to CASSPAGIYNEQFF.

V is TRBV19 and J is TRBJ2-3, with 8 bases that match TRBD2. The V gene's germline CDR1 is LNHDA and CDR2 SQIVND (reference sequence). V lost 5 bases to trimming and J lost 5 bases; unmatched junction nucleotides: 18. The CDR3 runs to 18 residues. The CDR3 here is CASSPPLGKRGTGDTQYF. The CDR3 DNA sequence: TGTGCCAGTAGTCCGCCATTGGGGAAGCGGGGGACGGGAGATACGCAGTATTTT.

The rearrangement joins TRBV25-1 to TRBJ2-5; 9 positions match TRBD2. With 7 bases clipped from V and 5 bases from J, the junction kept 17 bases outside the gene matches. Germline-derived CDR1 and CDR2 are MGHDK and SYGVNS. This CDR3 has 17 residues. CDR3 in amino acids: CASTAPPPRGGRETQYF. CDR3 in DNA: TGTGCCAGCACCGCACCCCCCCCGCGGGGGGGCAGGGAGACCCAGTACTTC.

CDR3 protein: CAHSRDRDSPLHF. In DNA form, the CDR3 reads TGTGCTCACTCCCGGGACAGGGACTCACCCCTCCACTTT. The chain joins TRBV4-2 to TRBJ1-6; 9 bases agree with TRBD1. The CDR3 runs to 13 residues. Germline assignment: CDR1 LGHNA and CDR2 YNFKEQ.

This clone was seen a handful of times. Written as DNA, the CDR3 is TGTGCCTGGAGTGCAGACAGGCGTACCTACGAGCAGTACTTC. Translation gives CAWSADRRTYEQYF. This rearrangement joins TRBV30 to TRBJ2-7; possibly TRBD1 for D (6 bases). The CDR3 is 14 amino acids. V dropped 1 base and J dropped 2 bases, with 12 bases sitting between them. Germline V lookup: CDR1 GTSNPN, CDR2 SVGIG (reference sequence).

The CDR3 sequence is CASSYSSLAGKETQYF. The CDR3 DNA is TGTGCCAGCAGTTACTCGAGCCTAGCGGGGAAAGAGACCCAGTACTTC. The chain combines TRBV6-5 with TRBJ2-5, with TRBD2 matching 9 bases. Per germline, CDR1 MNHEY and CDR2 SVGAGI. The CDR3 length is 16 residues. Losses at the gene ends were 0 bases for V and 3 bases for J; bases not matched to a gene: 5.

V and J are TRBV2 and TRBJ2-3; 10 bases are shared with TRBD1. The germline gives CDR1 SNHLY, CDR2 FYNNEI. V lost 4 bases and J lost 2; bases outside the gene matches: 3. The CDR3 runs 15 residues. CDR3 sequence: CASSVGTGDTDTQYF. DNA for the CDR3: TGTGCCAGCAGTGTAGGGACAGGGGACACAGATACGCAGTATTTT.

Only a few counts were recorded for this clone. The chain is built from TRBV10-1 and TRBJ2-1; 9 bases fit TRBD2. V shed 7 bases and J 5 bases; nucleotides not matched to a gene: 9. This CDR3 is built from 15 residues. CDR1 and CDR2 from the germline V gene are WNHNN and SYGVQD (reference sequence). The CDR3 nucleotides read TGCGCCAGCACTTCGGGGCAGCGGGGGGACAATGAGCAGTTCTTC. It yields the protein CASTSGQRGDNEQFF.

The CDR3: CASSAREGGGSPLHF. The CDR3 DNA sequence: TGTGCCAGTAGTGCCAGGGAGGGAGGAGGTTCACCCCTCCACTTT. V gene TRBV19 combines with J gene TRBJ1-6; tentatively, D is TRBD1 (5 bases). The CDR3 extends over 15 amino acids. With 5 bases removed from V and 9 bases from J, the gap between germline ends came to 17 bases. Germline V CDR1 and CDR2: LNHDA, SQIVND (reference sequence). Filled out from reference TRBV19 and TRBJ1-6, the complete variable domain reads DGGITQSPKYLFRKEGQNVTLSCEQNLNHDAMYWYRQDPGQGLRLIYYSQIVNDFQKGDIAEGYSVSREKKESFPLTVTSAQKNPTAFYLCASSAREGGGSPLHFGNGTRLTVT.

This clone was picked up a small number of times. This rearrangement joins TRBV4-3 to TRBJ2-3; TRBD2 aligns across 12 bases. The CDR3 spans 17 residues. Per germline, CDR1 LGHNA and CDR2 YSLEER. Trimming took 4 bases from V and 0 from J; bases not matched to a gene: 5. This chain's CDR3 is CASSRGLAGGSTDTQYF. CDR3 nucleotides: TGCGCCAGCAGCCGGGGACTAGCGGGCGGTAGCACAGATACGCAGTATTTT.